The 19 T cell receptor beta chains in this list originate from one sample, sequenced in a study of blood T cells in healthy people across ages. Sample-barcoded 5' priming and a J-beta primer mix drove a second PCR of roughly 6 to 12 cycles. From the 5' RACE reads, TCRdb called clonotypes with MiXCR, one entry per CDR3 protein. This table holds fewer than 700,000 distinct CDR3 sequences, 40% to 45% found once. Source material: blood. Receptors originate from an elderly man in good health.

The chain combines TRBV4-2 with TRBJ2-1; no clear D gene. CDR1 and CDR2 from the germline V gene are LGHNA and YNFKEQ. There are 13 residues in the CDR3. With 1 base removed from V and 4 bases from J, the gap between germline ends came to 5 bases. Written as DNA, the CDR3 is TGTGCCAGCAGCCAAGGGATTTACAATGAGCAGTTCTTC. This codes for CASSQGIYNEQFF.

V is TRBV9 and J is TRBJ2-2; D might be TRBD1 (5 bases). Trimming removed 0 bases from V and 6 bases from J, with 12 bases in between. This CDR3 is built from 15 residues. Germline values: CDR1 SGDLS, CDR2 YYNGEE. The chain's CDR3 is CASSVARQLAGELFF. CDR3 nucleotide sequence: TGTGCCAGCAGCGTAGCTAGACAGCTGGCCGGGGAGCTGTTTTTT. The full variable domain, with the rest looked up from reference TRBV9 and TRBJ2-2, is DSGVTQTPKHLITATGQRVTLRCSPRSGDLSVYWYQQSLDQGLQFLIQYYNGEERAKGNILERFSAQQFPDLHSELNLSSLELGDSALYFCASSVARQLAGELFFGEGSRLTVL.

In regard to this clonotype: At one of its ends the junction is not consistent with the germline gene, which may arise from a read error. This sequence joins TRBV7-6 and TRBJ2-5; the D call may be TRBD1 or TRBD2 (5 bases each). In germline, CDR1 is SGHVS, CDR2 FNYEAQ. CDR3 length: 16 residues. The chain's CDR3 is CASSPDGDQVQEIQYF. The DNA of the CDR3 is TGTGCCAGCAGCCCCGATGGGGACCAAGTGCAAGAGATCCAGTACTTC.

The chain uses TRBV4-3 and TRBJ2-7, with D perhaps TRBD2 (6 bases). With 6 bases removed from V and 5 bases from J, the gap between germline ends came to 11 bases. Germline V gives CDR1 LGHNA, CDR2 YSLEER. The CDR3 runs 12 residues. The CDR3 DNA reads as TGCGCCAGCAGGGCGACTAGTAACGAGCAGTACTTC. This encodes CASRATSNEQYF.

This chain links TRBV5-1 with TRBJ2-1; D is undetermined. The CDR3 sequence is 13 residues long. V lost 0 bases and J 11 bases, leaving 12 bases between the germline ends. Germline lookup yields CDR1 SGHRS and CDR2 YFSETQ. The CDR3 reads CASSLEQYEKQFF. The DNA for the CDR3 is TGCGCCAGCAGCTTGGAACAGTACGAGAAGCAGTTCTTC.

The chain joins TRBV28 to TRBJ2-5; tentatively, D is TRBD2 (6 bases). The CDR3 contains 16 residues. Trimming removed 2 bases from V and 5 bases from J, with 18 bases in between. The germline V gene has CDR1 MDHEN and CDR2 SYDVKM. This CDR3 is CASSLRSSAGPETQYF. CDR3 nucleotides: TGTGCCAGCAGTTTACGGAGCAGCGCGGGGCCGGAGACCCAGTACTTC.

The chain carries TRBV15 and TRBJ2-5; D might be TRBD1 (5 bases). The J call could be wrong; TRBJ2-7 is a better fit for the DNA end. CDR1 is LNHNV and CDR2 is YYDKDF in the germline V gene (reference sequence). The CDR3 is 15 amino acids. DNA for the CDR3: TGTGCCACCAGCAGAGAAGGGGAATTTCTCTACGAGCAGTACTTC. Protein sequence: CATSREGEFLYEQYF.

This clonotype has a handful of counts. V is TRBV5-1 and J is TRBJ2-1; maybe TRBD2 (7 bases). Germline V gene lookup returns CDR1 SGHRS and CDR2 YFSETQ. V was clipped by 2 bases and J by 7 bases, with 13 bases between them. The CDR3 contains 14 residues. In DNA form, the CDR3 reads TGCGCCAGCAGCTTTTCGAGCGGGACAAATGAGCAGTTCTTC. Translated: CASSFSSGTNEQFF. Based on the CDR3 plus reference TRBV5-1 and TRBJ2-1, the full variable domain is KAGVTQTPRYLIKTRGQQVTLSCSPISGHRSVSWYQQTPGQGLQFLFEYFSETQRNKGNFPGRFSGRQFSNSRSEMNVSTLELGDSALYLCASSFSSGTNEQFFGPGTRLTVL.

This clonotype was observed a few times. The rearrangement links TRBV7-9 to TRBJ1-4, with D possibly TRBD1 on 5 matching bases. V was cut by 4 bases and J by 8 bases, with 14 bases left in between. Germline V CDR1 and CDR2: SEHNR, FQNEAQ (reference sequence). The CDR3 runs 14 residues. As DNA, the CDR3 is TGTGCCAGCAGCTCTTTCAGGGATCAGGAAAAACTGTTTTTT. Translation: CASSSFRDQEKLFF.

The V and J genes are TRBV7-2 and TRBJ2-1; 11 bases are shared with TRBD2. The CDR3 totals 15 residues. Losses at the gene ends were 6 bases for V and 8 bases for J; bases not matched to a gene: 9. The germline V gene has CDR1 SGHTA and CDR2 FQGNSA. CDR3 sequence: CASSLPGLADDEQFF. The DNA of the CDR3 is TGTGCCAGCAGTTTACCGGGACTAGCGGACGATGAGCAGTTCTTC.

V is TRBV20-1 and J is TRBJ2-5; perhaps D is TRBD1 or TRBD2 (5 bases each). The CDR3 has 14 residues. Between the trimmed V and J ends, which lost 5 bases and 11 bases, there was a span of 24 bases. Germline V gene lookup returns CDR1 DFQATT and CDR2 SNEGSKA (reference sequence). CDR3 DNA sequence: TGCAGTGCTCGACAACCGGGACCCCCTTTTGCGCAGTACTTC. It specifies CSARQPGPPFAQYF.

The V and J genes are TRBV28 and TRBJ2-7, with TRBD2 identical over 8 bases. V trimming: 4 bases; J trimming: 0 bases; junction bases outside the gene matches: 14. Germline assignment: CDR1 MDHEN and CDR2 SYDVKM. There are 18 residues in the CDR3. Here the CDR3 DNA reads TGTGCCAGCAGTTCCCCACTCCCGGGACTAGTCATCTCCTACGAGCAGTACTTC. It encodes CASSSPLPGLVISYEQYF.

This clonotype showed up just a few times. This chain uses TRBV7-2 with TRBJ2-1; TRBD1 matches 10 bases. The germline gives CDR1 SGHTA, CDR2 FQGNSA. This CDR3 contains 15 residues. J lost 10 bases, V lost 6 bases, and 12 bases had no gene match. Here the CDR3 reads CASSLRQGASREQFF. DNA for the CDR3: TGTGCCAGCAGTCTGCGACAGGGGGCATCAAGGGAGCAGTTCTTC.

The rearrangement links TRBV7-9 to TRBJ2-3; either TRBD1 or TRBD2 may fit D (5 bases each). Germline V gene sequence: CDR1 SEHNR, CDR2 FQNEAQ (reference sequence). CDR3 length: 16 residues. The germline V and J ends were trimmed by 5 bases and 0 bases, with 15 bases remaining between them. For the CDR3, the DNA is TGTGCCAGCAGCGCCCGGGACGTTTCTAGCACAGATACGCAGTATTTT. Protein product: CASSARDVSSTDTQYF.

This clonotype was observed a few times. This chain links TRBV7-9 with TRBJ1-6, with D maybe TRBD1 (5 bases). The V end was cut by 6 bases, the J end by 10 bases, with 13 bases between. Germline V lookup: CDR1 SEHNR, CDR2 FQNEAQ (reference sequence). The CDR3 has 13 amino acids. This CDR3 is CASRPSGGSPLHF. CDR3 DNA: TGTGCCAGCAGACCTAGCGGGGGATCACCCCTCCACTTT. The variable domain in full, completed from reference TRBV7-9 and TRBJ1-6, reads DTGVSQNPRHKITKRGQNVTFRCDPISEHNRLYWYRQTLGQGPEFLTYFQNEAQLEKSRLLSDRFSAERPKGSFSTLEIQRTEQGDSAMYLCASRPSGGSPLHFGNGTRLTVT.

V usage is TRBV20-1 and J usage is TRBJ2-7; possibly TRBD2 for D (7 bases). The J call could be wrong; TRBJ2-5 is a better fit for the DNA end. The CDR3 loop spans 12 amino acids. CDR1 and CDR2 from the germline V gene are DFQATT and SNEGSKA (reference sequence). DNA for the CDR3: TGCAGTGCTCCTAAGGGGGGGGAGACCCAGTACTTC. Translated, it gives CSAPKGGETQYF.

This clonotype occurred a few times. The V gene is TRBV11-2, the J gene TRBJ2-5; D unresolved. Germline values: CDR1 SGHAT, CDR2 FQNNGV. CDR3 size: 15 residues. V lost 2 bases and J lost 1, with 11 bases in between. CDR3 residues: CASSLKTTGQETQYF. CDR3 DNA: TGTGCCAGCAGCTTAAAAACGACGGGCCAAGAGACCCAGTACTTC.

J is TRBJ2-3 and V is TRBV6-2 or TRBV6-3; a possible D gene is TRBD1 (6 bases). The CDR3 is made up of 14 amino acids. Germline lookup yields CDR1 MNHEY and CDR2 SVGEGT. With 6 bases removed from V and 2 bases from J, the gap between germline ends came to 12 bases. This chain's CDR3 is CASSNRVSTDTQYF. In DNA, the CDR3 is TGTGCCAGCAGCAACAGGGTGTCCACAGATACGCAGTATTTT.

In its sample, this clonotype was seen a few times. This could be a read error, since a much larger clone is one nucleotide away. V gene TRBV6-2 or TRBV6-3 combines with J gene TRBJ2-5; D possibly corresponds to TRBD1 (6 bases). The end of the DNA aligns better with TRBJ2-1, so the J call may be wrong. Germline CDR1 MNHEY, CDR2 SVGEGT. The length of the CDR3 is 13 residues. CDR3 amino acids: CASRLWTAETQFF. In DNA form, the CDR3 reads TGTGCCAGCAGACTGTGGACAGCAGAGACCCAGTTCTTC.